Included here is one T cell receptor (beta chain) sequence, with context. The sample belongs to a study of cytomegalovirus exposure and HLA in healthy donors. Germline V gene lookup returns CDR1 MDHEN and CDR2 SYDVKM. V gave up 5 bases and J gave up 2 bases; unmatched junction bases: 7. CDR3 size: 15 residues. PCR was performed using 60 Vbeta and 13 Jbeta primers. TCRdb keeps only in-frame clones here, not all; method: immunoSEQ multiplex PCR. This table holds 50,000 to 80,000 clones. V usage is TRBV28 and J usage is TRBJ2-7; 9 bases agree with TRBD1. The receptor comes from a woman aged 18 to 35 in good health and CMV-seronegative. The sample was PBMCs. CDR3 loop: CASSPGTGTPYEQYF. CDR3 nucleotide sequence: TGTGCCAGCAGTCCGGGGACAGGGACCCCCTACGAGCAGTACTTC.